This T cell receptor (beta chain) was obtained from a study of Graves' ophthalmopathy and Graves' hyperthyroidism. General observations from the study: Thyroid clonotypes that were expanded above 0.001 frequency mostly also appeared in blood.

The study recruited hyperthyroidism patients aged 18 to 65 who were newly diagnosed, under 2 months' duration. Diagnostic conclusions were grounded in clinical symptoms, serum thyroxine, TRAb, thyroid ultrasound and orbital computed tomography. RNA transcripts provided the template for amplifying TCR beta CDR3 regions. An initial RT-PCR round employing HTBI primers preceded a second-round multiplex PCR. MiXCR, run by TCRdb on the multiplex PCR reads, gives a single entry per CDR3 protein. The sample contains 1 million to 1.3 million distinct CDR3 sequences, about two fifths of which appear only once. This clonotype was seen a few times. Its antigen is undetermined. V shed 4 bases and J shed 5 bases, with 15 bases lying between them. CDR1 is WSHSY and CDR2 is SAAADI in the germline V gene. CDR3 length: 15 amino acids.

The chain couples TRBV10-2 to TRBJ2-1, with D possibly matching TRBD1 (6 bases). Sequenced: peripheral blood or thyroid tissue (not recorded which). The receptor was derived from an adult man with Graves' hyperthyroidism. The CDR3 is CASSGNRVINNEQFF. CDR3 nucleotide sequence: TGCGCCAGCAGTGGCAACAGGGTGATCAACAATGAGCAGTTCTTC.